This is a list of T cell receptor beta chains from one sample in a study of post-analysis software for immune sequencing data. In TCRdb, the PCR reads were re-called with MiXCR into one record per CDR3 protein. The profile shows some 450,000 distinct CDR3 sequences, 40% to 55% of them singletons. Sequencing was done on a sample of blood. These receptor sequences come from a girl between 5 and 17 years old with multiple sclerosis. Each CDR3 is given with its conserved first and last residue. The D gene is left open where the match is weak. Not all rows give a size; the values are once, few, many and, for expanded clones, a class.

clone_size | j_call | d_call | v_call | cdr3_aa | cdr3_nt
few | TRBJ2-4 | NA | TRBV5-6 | CASRTIIAKNIQYF | TGTGCCAGCAGGACGATCATAGCCAAAAACATTCAGTACTTC
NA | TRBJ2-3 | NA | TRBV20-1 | CSARDRRGSTDTQYF | TGCAGTGCTAGAGATCGGAGGGGAAGCACAGATACGCAGTATTTT
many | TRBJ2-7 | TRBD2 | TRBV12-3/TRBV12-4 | CASGRASSYEQYF | TGTGCCAGCGGGAGGGCGTCCTCCTACGAGCAGTACTTC
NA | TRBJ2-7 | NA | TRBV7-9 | CASSPRGRGYEQYF | TGTGCCAGCAGCCCGCGGGGCAGGGGCTACGAGCAGTACTTC
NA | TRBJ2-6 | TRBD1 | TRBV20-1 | CSARDPTGQGASGANVLTF | TGCAGTGCTAGAGATCCTACGGGACAGGGGGCTTCTGGGGCCAACGTCCTGACTTTC
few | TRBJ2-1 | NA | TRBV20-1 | CSARGLRSGSYNEQFF | TGCAGTGCTAGAGGTCTTAGGAGCGGATCCTACAATGAGCAGTTCTTC
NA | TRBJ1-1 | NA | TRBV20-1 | CSASSRVNTEAFF | TGCAGTGCTAGCTCCCGAGTGAACACTGAAGCTTTCTTT
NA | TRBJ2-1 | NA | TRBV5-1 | CASSPLREQFF | TGCGCCAGCAGCCCATTGCGTGAGCAGTTCTTC
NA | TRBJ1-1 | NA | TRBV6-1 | CASINMNTEAFF | TGTGCCAGCATTAACATGAACACTGAAGCTTTCTTT
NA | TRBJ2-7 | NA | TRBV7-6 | CASSLQVGEQYF | TGTGCCAGCAGCCTTCAGGTGGGGGAGCAGTACTTC
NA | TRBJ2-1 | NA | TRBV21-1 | CASSICREGCCYNEQFF | TGTGCCAGCAGCATCTGTCGGGAAGGGTGTTGCTACAATGAGCAGTTCTTC
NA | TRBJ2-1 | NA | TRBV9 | CASSLRLAASYNEQFF | TGTGCCAGCAGCCTGAGATTAGCGGCATCCTACAATGAGCAGTTCTTC
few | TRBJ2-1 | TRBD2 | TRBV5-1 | CASGGTSGRIEQFF | TGCGCCAGCGGGGGGACTAGCGGGAGGATTGAGCAGTTCTTC
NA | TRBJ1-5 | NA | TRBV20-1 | CSATQGSNQPQHF | TGCAGTGCTACACAGGGTAGCAATCAGCCCCAGCATTTT
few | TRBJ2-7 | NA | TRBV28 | CASRGTPGYEQYF | TGTGCCAGCAGGGGGACCCCGGGCTACGAGCAGTACTTC
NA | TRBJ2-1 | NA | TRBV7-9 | CASSLWPLLAPVLDEQFF | TGTGCCAGCAGCTTATGGCCTCTGCTAGCCCCCGTTCTCGATGAGCAGTTCTTC
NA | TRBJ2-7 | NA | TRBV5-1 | CASSLRELTPYEQYF | TGCGCCAGCAGCTTGAGAGAACTAACTCCCTACGAGCAGTACTTC
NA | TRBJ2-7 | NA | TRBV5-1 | CASSLRQGSDEQYF | TGCGCCAGCAGCTTGCGGCAGGGTTCCGACGAGCAGTACTTC
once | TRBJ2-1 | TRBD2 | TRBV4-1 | CASGPVAGSYNEQFF | TGCGCCAGCGGTCCTGTAGCGGGTTCCTACAATGAGCAGTTCTTC
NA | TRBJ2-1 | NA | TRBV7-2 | CASSARIGNEQFF | TGTGCCAGCAGCGCCAGGATTGGGAATGAGCAGTTCTTC
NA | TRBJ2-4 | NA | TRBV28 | CASSYFGTVNIQYF | TGTGCCAGCAGTTACTTTGGGACCGTAAACATTCAGTACTTC
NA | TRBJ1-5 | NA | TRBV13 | CASSYQGAQPQHF | TGTGCCAGCAGCTACCAGGGAGCTCAGCCCCAGCATTTT
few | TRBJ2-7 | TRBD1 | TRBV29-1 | CSVVAGTGSYEQYF | TGCAGCGTTGTGGCGGGGACAGGGTCCTACGAGCAGTACTTC
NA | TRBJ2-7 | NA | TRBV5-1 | CASSLVGGQFSYEQYF | TGCGCCAGCAGCTTGGTAGGGGGTCAGTTCTCCTACGAGCAGTACTTC
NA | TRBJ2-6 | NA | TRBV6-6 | CASRTDNSGANVLTF | TGTGCCAGCAGAACCGACAACTCTGGGGCCAACGTCCTGACTTTC
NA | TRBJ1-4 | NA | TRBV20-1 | CSARPPGREEKLFF | TGCAGTGCTAGACCTCCAGGGAGGGAAGAAAAACTGTTTTTT
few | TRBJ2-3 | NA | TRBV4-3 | CASSQEPSTDTQYF | TGCGCCAGCAGCCAAGAGCCGAGCACAGATACGCAGTATTTT
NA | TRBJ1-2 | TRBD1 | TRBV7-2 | CASSQGGLGDGYTF | TGTGCCAGCAGCCAAGGGGGCCTCGGGGATGGCTACACCTTC
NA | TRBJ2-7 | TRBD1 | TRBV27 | CASSARDRFDEQYF | TGTGCCAGCAGTGCCCGGGACAGGTTCGACGAGCAGTACTTC
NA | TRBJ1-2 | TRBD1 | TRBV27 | CASSPRTGTNYGYTF | TGTGCCAGCAGTCCCCGGACAGGGACGAACTATGGCTACACCTTC
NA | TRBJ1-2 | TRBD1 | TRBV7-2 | CASSFILGTGHGYTF | TGTGCCAGCAGCTTTATCCTCGGGACAGGGCATGGCTACACCTTC
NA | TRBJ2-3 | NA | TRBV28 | CASSLAQPDTQYF | TGTGCCAGCAGTTTGGCACAGCCAGATACGCAGTATTTT
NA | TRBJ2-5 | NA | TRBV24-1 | CATSGAGAEETQYF | TGTGCCACCAGTGGTGCGGGCGCGGAGGAGACCCAGTACTTC
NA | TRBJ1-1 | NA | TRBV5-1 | CASSLHGYEAFF | TGCGCCAGCAGCTTACACGGGTATGAAGCTTTCTTT
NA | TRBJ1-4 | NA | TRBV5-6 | CASSLAGANEKLFF | TGTGCCAGCAGCTTGGCAGGGGCTAATGAAAAACTGTTTTTT
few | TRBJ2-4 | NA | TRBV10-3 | CAIRASGDLAKNIQYF | TGTGCCATCAGAGCGTCAGGGGATCTAGCCAAAAACATTCAGTACTTC
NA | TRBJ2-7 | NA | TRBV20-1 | CSAGRPTTYEQYF | TGCAGTGCTGGGAGGCCAACTACCTACGAGCAGTACTTC
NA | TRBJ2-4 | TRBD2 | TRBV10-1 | CASSAAGGDKNIQYF | TGCGCCAGCAGTGCGGCGGGGGGGGACAAAAACATTCAGTACTTC
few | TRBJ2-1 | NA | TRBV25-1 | CASSELGHEQFF | TGTGCCAGCAGTGAATTAGGGCACGAGCAGTTCTTC
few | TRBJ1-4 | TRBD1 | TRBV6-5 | CASSMTGGDNEKLFF | TGTGCCAGCAGTATGACAGGGGGCGATAATGAAAAACTGTTTTTT
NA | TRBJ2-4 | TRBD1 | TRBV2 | CASSRDRDDKNIQYF | TGTGCCAGCAGCCGGGACAGGGATGACAAAAACATTCAGTACTTC
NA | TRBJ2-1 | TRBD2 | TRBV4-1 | CASSPRGVAGGPKQFF | TGCGCCAGCAGCCCCCGGGGCGTAGCGGGAGGGCCTAAGCAGTTCTTC
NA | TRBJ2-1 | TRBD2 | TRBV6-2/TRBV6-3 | CASSAGAGANELFF | TGTGCCAGCAGTGCGGGAGCGGGGGCCAATGAGCTGTTCTTC
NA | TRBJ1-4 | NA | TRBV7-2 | CASSFGPDGATNEKLFF | TGTGCCAGCAGCTTTGGACCGGATGGGGCAACTAATGAAAAACTGTTTTTT
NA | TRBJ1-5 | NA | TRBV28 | CASEPTNQPQHF | TGTGCCAGTGAGCCAACTAATCAGCCCCAGCATTTT
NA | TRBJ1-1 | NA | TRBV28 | CASTSTGTRDTEAFF | TGTGCCAGCACCTCAACAGGGACTAGGGACACTGAAGCTTTCTTT
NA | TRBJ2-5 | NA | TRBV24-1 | CATSDRFNEQYF | TGTGCCACCAGTGATCGGTTCAATGAGCAGTACTTC
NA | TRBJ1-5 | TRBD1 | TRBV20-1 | CSASVTLRQGAQPQHF | TGCAGTGCTAGCGTGACCCTTCGACAGGGGGCTCAGCCCCAGCATTTT
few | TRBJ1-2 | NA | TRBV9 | CASSEGRPQGYTF | TGTGCCAGCAGCGAAGGACGGCCGCAAGGCTACACCTTC
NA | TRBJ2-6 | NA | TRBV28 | CASSVGGRDKVLSGANVLTF | TGTGCCAGCAGTGTCGGCGGGCGGGACAAGGTCCTCTCTGGGGCCAACGTCCTGACTTTC
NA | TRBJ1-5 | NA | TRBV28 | CASNYRGRGNQPQHF | TGTGCCAGCAATTACAGAGGCAGAGGAAATCAGCCCCAGCATTTT